The T cell receptor (beta chain) described here comes from a study of shared clonotypes between healthy human individuals (dated by TCRdb to about 2020). About the study as a whole: Three men and two women, aged 18 to 49 years, made up the cohort. To increase sequencing depth and limit assay-specific biases, TCR repertoire library preparation and sequencing were carried out by different laboratories using diverse techniques. Per donor, three plates each were used for CD4 naive and CD4 memory, two for CD8 naive, and one for CD8 memory. Each donor's leukapheresis produced roughly between roughly 0.85 and 9.5 billion PBMCs. To estimate repertoire size and how much clonotype sharing occurs between individuals, the study deeply sequenced the blood TCR repertoires of 4 to 6 healthy adults.

Findings and caveats that apply to the study as a whole: Rarefaction of sorted-subset datasets indicated incomplete sequencing despite the large sequencing depth. Compared with non-shared clonotypes, clonotypes shared by all four sorted-subset donors had higher generation probabilities. Estimated clonotype richness was generally larger for naive than for memory subsets. Sampling was restricted to blood, and TCR repertoires in tissues likely differ from the TCR repertoires found in blood. Because the study included only a small number of donors, the genetic and exposure-history diversity represented was limited. Pairwise subsampling indicated that sequencing depth was expected to affect the degree of clonotype sharing among donors. Sharing across a handful of donors was observed for about 5% of naive CD4, over 3% of naive CD8, 2% to 2.5% of memory CD4, and about 0.4% of memory CD8 clonotypes.

Concerning this clone: Its antigen is currently not known. No clone much larger than this one lies a single base away; base qualities are absent.

Using the deep immunoSEQ assay, multiplex PCR amplified TCR CDR3 regions from genomic DNA. Extracted genomic DNA from each cell subset was distributed evenly across all wells of several immunoSEQ 96-well plates, and each plate was treated as a replicate. Each replicate PCR for sorted subsets received about 180 ng genomic DNA, equal to around 32,000 T cell genomes. The purified libraries were quantified using a Qubit 3.0 fluorometer, sized with a Bioanalyzer 2100, and then quantified again using the KAPA Library Quantification kit. Every immunoSEQ 96-well plate was sequenced on a separate single-read 150-cycle Illumina NextSeq 550 flow cell. The source study handled its data this way. Because the immunoSEQ output held only junctional sequences and lacked quality scores, the filtering could not match the filtering applied to full-length reads. Sequences were annotated with PyIR, a Python wrapper for IgBLAST v1.9, and V/J genes and CDR3 were assigned using IMGT germline references. Reads were removed for weak V/J assignments (E-value above 1e-6), missing CDR3, stop codons, out-of-frame junctions, or ambiguous translated residues. V3J clonotypes were defined by identical inferred V gene, J gene, and CDR3 amino acid sequence. To compute the percentage overlap between repertoires, the number of shared unique clonotypes was divided by the size of the smaller repertoire. Three approaches were used to assess repertoire richness: RTK rarefaction, the Chao1 estimator, and Recon v2.1 estimates of unobserved clonotypes. OLGA was used to compute generation probabilities for all TCRbeta clonotypes that the gDNA method yielded from four donors. Held by TCRdb, this immuneACCESS table contains in-frame sequences only and omits some clones. Under half of the omission traces to an unresolved V gene where checked; the cause of the rest is unknown. V and J calls and clone size follow that table, whereas D and trimming were derived from the DNA. The sample records 600,000 to 750,000 clones, about 92% of which are singletons. The ten biggest clones cover around a third of the sample.

Healthy HIV-negative adults with no recently reported acute infections or vaccinations were included as donors. Only Caucasian adults living in Nashville, Tennessee, USA were represented among the donors. CD8 memory samples were composed of magnetically selected CD45RO+ cells combined with CCR7-negative CD45RA+ effector memory (TemRA) cells. Blood was collected by leukapheresis, and PBMCs were isolated by Ficoll-Histopaque density gradient centrifugation and then cryopreserved in liquid nitrogen vapor phase. Purity and quantity of every magnetically sorted T cell population were checked by analytical flow cytometry. Genomic DNA was isolated from each sorted fraction and quantified by UV absorbance on a Nanodrop 2000c. The germline V gene supplies CDR1 MGHRA and CDR2 YSYEKL. The junction carries 14 bases between V and J, which are trimmed by 0 bases and 6 bases respectively. The CDR3 goes from the cysteine to the phenylalanine over 15 residues. Only CDR3 DNA remains: 45 bases, in frame from the first base.

The sample was memory CD8+ T cells from PBMCs. The cell subset or site label corresponds to: CD45RO+ cells pooled with CCR7-negative TemRA cells. The rearranged chain carries TRBV4-1 and TRBJ1-1; no confident D gene assignment can be made. This clonotype was obtained from a man between 18 and 35 years old in good health. Some clones in this sample may be carry-over from other donors' samples. The DNA sequence is TGCGCCAGCAGCCAAGAGCATGCGGTCGGGGCTGAAGCTTTCTTT. It is translated as CASSQEHAVGAEAFF.